Sequencing of this TCR beta chain was carried out in a study of cytomegalovirus exposure and HLA in healthy donors. The CDR3 has 15 residues. V was cut by 6 bases and J by 3 bases, with 16 bases left in between. The germline gives CDR1 MNHEY, CDR2 SMNVEV (reference sequence). With respect to this clone: Its antigen is not identified.

Findings and limits, study-wide: The study listed some 160 cytomegalovirus-associated TCR beta chains. Follow-up analysis found HLA locus-dependent TCR association rates, highest for DRB1 and lowest for HLA-C.

Primers: 60 Vbeta forward and 13 Jbeta reverse. Assay used: immunoSEQ multiplex PCR; TCRdb lists only in-frame clones, some missing. The sample includes roughly 200,000 clones, 76% of them seen just once. This chain uses TRBV27 with TRBJ2-3; D call uncertain. This TCR came from a man aged 18 to 29 in good health and CMV-seronegative. The sequencing input was PBMCs. The CDR3 bases are TGTGCCAGCAGCCTTAGGCCCAGCAGGACAGATACGCAGTATTTT. This sequence encodes CASSLRPSRTDTQYF.